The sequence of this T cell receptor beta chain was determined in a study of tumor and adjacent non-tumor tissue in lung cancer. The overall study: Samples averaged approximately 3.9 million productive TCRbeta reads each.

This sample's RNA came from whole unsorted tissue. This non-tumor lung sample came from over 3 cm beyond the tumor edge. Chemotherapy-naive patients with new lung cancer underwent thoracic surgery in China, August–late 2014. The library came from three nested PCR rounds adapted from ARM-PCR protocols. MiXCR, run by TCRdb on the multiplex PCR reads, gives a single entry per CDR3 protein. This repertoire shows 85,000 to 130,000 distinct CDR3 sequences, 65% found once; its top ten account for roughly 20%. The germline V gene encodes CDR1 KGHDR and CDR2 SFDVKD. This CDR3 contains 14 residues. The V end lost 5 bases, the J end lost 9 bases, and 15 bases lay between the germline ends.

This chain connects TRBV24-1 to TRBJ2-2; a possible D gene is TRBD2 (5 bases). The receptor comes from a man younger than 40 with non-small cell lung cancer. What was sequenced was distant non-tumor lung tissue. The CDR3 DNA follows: TGTGCCACCAGTGCCCCGTGGGAGACCAGGGAGCTGTTTTTT. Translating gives CATSAPWETRELFF.